Listed below are T cell receptor beta chains from one sample, sequenced in a study of T cell responses to AZD1222 COVID-19 vaccine. The table came from immunoSEQ multiplex PCR; TCRdb's copy has only in-frame clones and leaves some out. The sample consists of around 140,000 clones, approximately 90% of them appearing once. The material was peripheral blood, obtained on day 0 of AZD1222 vaccination. All receptors derive from an adult in good health. The CDR3 runs from the conserved cysteine through the conserved F or W. The order of the fields is clone size, V gene, D gene, J gene, CDR3 protein, CDR3 DNA. D genes are given only for firm matches. Size is omitted from some rows. Given values are once, few, many or a class for expanded clones.

size: once; V: TRBV27; D: TRBD1; J: TRBJ1-2; CDR3: CASSLAGGRYGYTF; DNA: TGTGCCAGCAGTTTGGCAGGGGGCAGATATGGCTACACCTTC
size: -; V: TRBV7-2; D: -; J: TRBJ2-2; CDR3: CASSLMAGGPGELFF; DNA: TGTGCCAGCAGCTTAATGGCTGGGGGTCCCGGGGAGCTGTTTTTT
size: -; V: TRBV7-9; D: -; J: TRBJ2-1; CDR3: CASGPPRSYNEQFF; DNA: TGTGCCAGCGGTCCTCCCCGATCCTACAATGAGCAGTTCTTC
size: -; V: TRBV4-1; D: TRBD2; J: TRBJ2-2; CDR3: CASSQEGGLAGVGYPGELFF; DNA: TGCGCCAGCAGCCAAGAAGGTGGGCTAGCGGGGGTCGGATACCCCGGGGAGCTGTTTTTT
size: -; V: TRBV5-6; D: TRBD2; J: TRBJ2-1; CDR3: CASSYIRTSGGAVNEQFF; DNA: TGTGCCAGCAGCTATATACGGACTAGCGGGGGGGCCGTTAATGAGCAGTTCTTC
size: -; V: TRBV5-1; D: TRBD2; J: TRBJ2-1; CDR3: CASSLVLAGVVEQFF; DNA: TGCGCCAGCAGCTTGGTTCTAGCGGGAGTGGTTGAGCAGTTCTTC
size: -; V: TRBV6-5; D: -; J: TRBJ2-3; CDR3: CATSASTDTQYF; DNA: TGTGCCACGTCTGCGAGCACAGATACGCAGTATTTT
size: -; V: TRBV7-7; D: TRBD1; J: TRBJ1-3; CDR3: CASSSGTGGNTIYF; DNA: TGTGCTAGCAGCTCCGGGACAGGGGGAAACACCATATATTTT
size: -; V: TRBV19; D: TRBD2; J: TRBJ2-1; CDR3: CASINPSGSYNEQFF; DNA: TGTGCCAGTATTAATCCTAGCGGATCCTACAATGAGCAGTTCTTC
size: -; V: TRBV12-3/TRBV12-4; D: -; J: TRBJ1-2; CDR3: CASRRRPVSGYTF; DNA: TGTGCCAGCAGACGGAGGCCAGTTAGCGGCTACACCTTC
size: -; V: TRBV6-6; D: -; J: TRBJ2-5; CDR3: CASSYPPGSADGTQYF; DNA: TGTGCCAGCAGTTACCCCCCGGGTTCCGCCGACGGGACCCAGTACTTC
size: -; V: TRBV28; D: TRBD2; J: TRBJ2-3; CDR3: CASSILAGGTDTQYF; DNA: TGTGCCAGCAGTATACTAGCGGGGGGGACAGATACGCAGTATTTT
size: -; V: TRBV27; D: -; J: TRBJ2-7; CDR3: CASRGGLYEQYF; DNA: TGTGCCAGCCGCGGGGGCCTCTACGAGCAGTACTTC
size: -; V: TRBV5-1; D: -; J: TRBJ2-1; CDR3: CASSTTGQTYNEQFF; DNA: TGCGCCAGCAGCACTACGGGACAAACCTACAATGAGCAGTTCTTC
size: -; V: TRBV6-4; D: TRBD1; J: TRBJ2-2; CDR3: CASSVDRGGTGELFF; DNA: TGTGCCAGCAGTGTTGACAGGGGCGGCACCGGGGAGCTGTTTTTT
size: -; V: TRBV19; D: -; J: TRBJ1-6; CDR3: CASSQRTDNSPLHF; DNA: TGTGCCAGTAGTCAGAGAACCGATAATTCACCCCTCCACTTT
size: -; V: TRBV7-2; D: -; J: TRBJ1-2; CDR3: CASSSQRYGYTF; DNA: TGTGCCAGCAGCTCTCAGCGATATGGCTACACCTTC
size: -; V: TRBV27; D: -; J: TRBJ2-5; CDR3: CAITTDADQETQYF; DNA: TGTGCCATTACGACTGATGCAGACCAAGAGACCCAGTACTTC
size: -; V: TRBV3-1/TRBV3-2; D: -; J: TRBJ1-1; CDR3: CASSPPGGWDTEAFF; DNA: TGTGCCAGCAGCCCCCCGGGGGGCTGGGACACTGAAGCTTTCTTT
size: -; V: TRBV18; D: -; J: TRBJ1-1; CDR3: CASSPQATEAFF; DNA: TGTGCCAGCTCACCACAAGCGACAGAAGCTTTCTTT
size: -; V: TRBV7-6; D: -; J: TRBJ2-1; CDR3: CASSLGRSLDRNEQFF; DNA: TGTGCCAGCAGCTTAGGGCGGAGCTTGGACCGCAATGAGCAGTTCTTC
size: once; V: TRBV5-1; D: TRBD2; J: TRBJ2-1; CDR3: CASSREWPSGRTEQFF; DNA: TGCGCCAGCAGCCGGGAGTGGCCTAGCGGGAGGACTGAGCAGTTCTTC
size: -; V: TRBV6-5; D: TRBD1; J: TRBJ1-5; CDR3: CATGTGFNQPQHF; DNA: TGTGCCACCGGGACAGGGTTTAATCAGCCCCAGCATTTT
size: -; V: TRBV14; D: -; J: TRBJ2-1; CDR3: CASKDQKFF; DNA: TGTGCCAGCAAGGACCAGAAGTTCTTC
size: once; V: TRBV5-1; D: TRBD1; J: TRBJ1-6; CDR3: CASSPGQGGSPLHF; DNA: TGCGCCAGCAGCCCAGGACAGGGAGGCTCACCCCTCCACTTT
size: -; V: TRBV19; D: -; J: TRBJ2-7; CDR3: CASSEQGSYEQYF; DNA: TGTGCCAGTAGTGAACAGGGTTCCTACGAGCAGTACTTC
size: -; V: TRBV7-8; D: -; J: TRBJ2-2; CDR3: CASRKRRGANTGELFF; DNA: TGTGCCAGCAGGAAACGAAGGGGCGCCAACACCGGGGAGCTGTTTTTT
size: -; V: TRBV30; D: -; J: TRBJ1-3; CDR3: CACSQGSQSSGNTIYF; DNA: TGTGCCTGTTCACAGGGTTCTCAGAGCTCTGGAAACACCATATATTTT
size: -; V: TRBV5-1; D: -; J: TRBJ1-3; CDR3: CASSLGQENTIYF; DNA: TGCGCCAGCAGCTTGGGGCAGGAAAACACCATATATTTT
size: once; V: TRBV20-1; D: TRBD1; J: TRBJ1-6; CDR3: CSASPTTGSLSPLHF; DNA: TGCAGTGCTAGTCCGACGACAGGGAGTCTCTCACCCCTCCACTTT
size: once; V: TRBV5-1; D: TRBD1; J: TRBJ1-2; CDR3: CASRDEDRGLYGYTF; DNA: TGCGCCAGCAGGGACGAGGACAGGGGGCTCTATGGCTACACCTTC
size: -; V: TRBV27; D: TRBD2; J: TRBJ2-1; CDR3: CASSQLAGGNEQFF; DNA: TGTGCCAGCAGTCAACTAGCGGGGGGCAATGAGCAGTTCTTC
size: -; V: TRBV7-9; D: TRBD1; J: TRBJ2-3; CDR3: CASSSSDRVLTDTQYF; DNA: TGTGCCAGCAGCTCCTCGGACAGGGTTCTGACAGATACGCAGTATTTT
size: -; V: TRBV5-6; D: -; J: TRBJ2-2; CDR3: CASSLDPKTGELFF; DNA: TGTGCCAGCAGCTTGGATCCTAAAACCGGGGAGCTGTTTTTT
size: -; V: TRBV19; D: -; J: TRBJ1-1; CDR3: CASSFRVNTEAFF; DNA: TGTGCCAGTAGTTTCAGGGTGAACACTGAAGCTTTCTTT
size: -; V: TRBV19; D: -; J: TRBJ1-6; CDR3: CASSMSFLGASPLHF; DNA: TGTGCCAGTAGTATGAGCTTTCTTGGGGCCTCACCCCTCCACTTT
size: -; V: TRBV11-2; D: -; J: TRBJ1-1; CDR3: CASSSPGREAFF; DNA: TGTGCCAGCTCCTCGCCGGGACGTGAAGCTTTCTTT
size: -; V: TRBV12-3/TRBV12-4; D: -; J: TRBJ2-6; CDR3: CASRDSGANVLTF; DNA: TGTGCCAGCAGGGACTCTGGGGCCAACGTCCTGACTTTC
size: -; V: TRBV4-1; D: -; J: TRBJ2-3; CDR3: CASSQASRSTDTQYF; DNA: TGCGCCAGCAGCCAAGCATCCAGGTCCACAGATACGCAGTATTTT
size: -; V: TRBV24-1; D: -; J: TRBJ1-4; CDR3: CATSAKDRHNEKLFF; DNA: TGTGCCACCAGTGCTAAGGACCGACATAATGAAAAACTGTTTTTT
size: -; V: TRBV5-5; D: TRBD2; J: TRBJ2-5; CDR3: CASSTLSGEQETQYF; DNA: TGTGCCAGCAGCACCCTCAGCGGGGAACAAGAGACCCAGTACTTC
size: -; V: TRBV5-1; D: -; J: TRBJ1-2; CDR3: CASSLNGDYGYTF; DNA: TGCGCCAGCAGCTTAAACGGGGACTATGGCTACACCTTC
size: -; V: TRBV28; D: -; J: TRBJ1-4; CDR3: CASRTSGHKNEKLFF; DNA: TGTGCCAGCAGAACGTCGGGTCACAAAAATGAAAAACTGTTTTTT
size: -; V: TRBV27; D: TRBD1; J: TRBJ1-2; CDR3: CASRATGGAYGYTF; DNA: TGTGCCAGCAGAGCTACAGGGGGCGCGTATGGCTACACCTTC
size: once; V: TRBV2; D: -; J: TRBJ2-2; CDR3: CASSDSIDTGELFF; DNA: TGTGCCAGCAGTGACAGCATCGACACCGGGGAGCTGTTTTTT
size: -; V: TRBV7-2; D: -; J: TRBJ1-2; CDR3: CASSSGTDGNYGYTF; DNA: TGTGCCAGCAGCTCGGGAACCGACGGAAACTATGGCTACACCTTC
size: once; V: TRBV7-7; D: -; J: TRBJ1-1; CDR3: CASSLWIHTEAFF; DNA: TGTGCCAGCAGCTTATGGATTCATACTGAAGCTTTCTTT
size: -; V: TRBV28; D: -; J: TRBJ1-5; CDR3: CASSRGRNQPQHF; DNA: TGTGCCAGCAGTCGCGGCAGAAATCAGCCCCAGCATTTT
size: -; V: TRBV7-2; D: -; J: TRBJ2-2; CDR3: CASSVQGSNTGELFF; DNA: TGTGCCAGCAGCGTCCAGGGGAGTAACACCGGGGAGCTGTTTTTT
size: -; V: TRBV24-1; D: TRBD2; J: TRBJ2-3; CDR3: CATSSTKGLAGLMDTQYF; DNA: TGTGCCACCAGCTCCACAAAAGGACTAGCGGGACTTATGGATACGCAGTATTTT